This entry lists 21 T cell receptor beta chains sequenced from one sample in a study of molecular identifiers for immune sequencing clone quantification. TCRdb analysed the PCR reads with MiXCR anew, one entry per CDR3 protein. The repertoire holds around 300,000 distinct CDR3 sequences, with roughly a quarter as singletons. The sample comprised naive CD8+ T cells from blood, with Jurkat cell RNA spiked in. Stated subset: FACS-sorted CD8+CD4-CCR7+CD45RA+ naive T cells. The source of these receptors is a human donor in good health. Some libraries in this study had Jurkat cell RNA spiked in.

The genes are TRBV21-1 and TRBJ2-3; the D call TRBD2 from the table was never checked on the DNA. TRBV21-1 is an annotated pseudogene. The CDR3 length is 17 residues. CDR3: CASTGGAGPLKIGTQYF. The CDR3 coding sequence is TGTGCCAGCACGGGGGGGGCGGGCCCTCTTAAAATAGGTACGCAGTATTTT.

Concerning this clonotype: This clone may be a read error of a much larger clone one base away. The chain links TRBV7-9 to TRBJ2-5; D ambiguous. The CDR3 covers 12 residues. CDR1 SEHNR and CDR2 FQNEAQ come from the germline V gene (reference sequence). The CDR3 reads CASSGIEEPQYF. CDR3 sequence (DNA): TGTGCCAGCAGCGGAATAGAAGAGCCCCAGTACTTC.

This clonotype was found a few times. The chain recombines TRBV12-3 or TRBV12-4 with TRBJ2-5; 9 bases align to TRBD1. J lost 2 bases, V lost 5 bases, and 9 bases had no gene match. The CDR3 contains 16 residues. The CDR3 protein is CASSPDFGTGQETQYF. For the CDR3, the DNA is TGTGCCAGCAGTCCTGATTTTGGGACAGGGCAAGAGACCCAGTACTTC.

This clonotype was picked up a small number of times. V gene TRBV24-1 combines with J gene TRBJ2-1; TRBD1 might be the D (5 bases). This CDR3 region has 15 residues. Germline V CDR1 and CDR2: KGHDR, SFDVKD. Between the trimmed V and J ends, which lost 1 base and 7 bases, there was a span of 13 bases. CDR3 sequence reads: CATSDLGVRGNEQFF. The CDR3 DNA is TGTGCCACCAGTGATTTAGGGGTACGAGGTAATGAGCAGTTCTTC.

This clonotype was seen a few times. This rearrangement joins TRBV13 to TRBJ2-5; TRBD2 matches 11 bases. The CDR3 runs to 16 residues. The V gene's germline CDR1 is PRHDT and CDR2 FYEKMQ (reference sequence). Trimming took 4 bases from V and 4 from J; bases not matched to a gene: 8. DNA for the CDR3: TGTGCCAGCAGCTACGGACTAGCGGGCTTGTCAGAGACCCAGTACTTC. Its translation: CASSYGLAGLSETQYF.

This clonotype was detected ten times or more. The chain employs TRBV5-4 and TRBJ2-7, with D possibly being TRBD1 or TRBD2 (5 bases each). V was trimmed by 0 bases and J by 6 bases, leaving 7 bases between them. Germline CDR1 SGHNT, CDR2 YYREEE (reference sequence). The CDR3 has 12 residues. CDR3 protein: CASSLAGTEQYF. CDR3 nucleotide sequence: TGTGCCAGCAGCTTGGCGGGGACCGAGCAGTACTTC.

This sequence joins TRBV11-2 and TRBJ1-1; D is possibly TRBD1 (5 bases). Germline CDR1 and CDR2: SGHAT and FQNNGV. The CDR3 totals 16 residues. V lost 3 bases to trimming and J lost 5 bases, with 19 bases between them. CDR3 amino acids: CASSFWGGIAGTEAFF. As DNA, the CDR3 is TGTGCCAGCAGCTTTTGGGGGGGGATCGCGGGTACTGAAGCTTTCTTT.

The CDR3 DNA follows: TGTGCCAGCAGTGACCCGTTCGGGGGCCTCACAGATACGCAGTATTTT. This gives the protein CASSDPFGGLTDTQYF. The chain has TRBV2 and TRBJ2-3, with D possibly being TRBD1 or TRBD2 (6 bases each). The CDR3 length is 16 residues. Trimming removed 3 bases at V and 2 bases at J, with 15 bases between. Germline CDR1 SNHLY, CDR2 FYNNEI.

The table lists this clonotype with many counts. J is TRBJ2-3 and V is TRBV15; D not certain. The germline CDR1 and CDR2 sequences are LNHNV and YYDKDF (reference sequence). The CDR3 runs 13 residues. V was shortened by 0 bases and J by 4 bases, with 5 bases between the two germline ends. This chain's CDR3 is CATSREPADTQYF. The CDR3 DNA follows: TGTGCCACCAGCAGAGAACCCGCAGATACGCAGTATTTT.

This clonotype was picked up many times. The chain joins TRBV27 to TRBJ2-1; 11 nucleotides align to TRBD2. CDR3 length equals 15 residues. The germline CDR1 and CDR2 sequences are MNHEY and SMNVEV (reference sequence). With 5 bases clipped from V and 2 bases from J, the junction kept 2 bases outside the gene matches. The CDR3 here is CASSPLAGAYNEQFF. CDR3 coding DNA: TGTGCCAGCAGTCCACTAGCGGGGGCCTACAATGAGCAGTTCTTC.

V and J are TRBV6-5 and TRBJ1-1, with D perhaps TRBD1 (5 bases). V was cut by 2 bases and J by 10 bases, with 17 bases left in between. The germline gives CDR1 MNHEY, CDR2 SVGAGI. The CDR3 has 14 residues. The CDR3 sequence is CASSYGRGVARAFF. In DNA, the CDR3 is TGTGCCAGCAGTTACGGACGGGGGGTCGCTAGAGCTTTCTTT.

The genes are TRBV4-3 and TRBJ1-1; unclear D gene. Trimming pared 1 base from V and 0 bases from J, leaving 24 bases between. Germline CDR1 reads LGHNA; CDR2 reads YSLEER. The CDR3 extends over 20 amino acids. The CDR3 nucleotides read TGCGCCAGCAGCCAAGGGCTAGGAGGTCCCCATGGCTGGCTGAACACTGAAGCTTTCTTT. Translation gives CASSQGLGGPHGWLNTEAFF.

Many counts were recorded for this clonotype. Sequence at one end of the junction differs from germline and may be a read error. The chain carries TRBV13 and TRBJ1-1; a possible D gene is TRBD1 (5 bases). The CDR3 loop spans 13 amino acids. The germline CDR1 and CDR2 sequences are PRHDT and FYEKMQ (reference sequence). The CDR3: CASSLGDNTEAFF. CDR3 sequence (DNA): TGCGCCAGCAGCTTAGGGGATAACACTGAAGCTTTCTTT.

At least ten counts were recorded for this clonotype. The chain uses TRBV4-3 and TRBJ2-7; tentative D call: TRBD1 (6 bases). CDR1 and CDR2 from the germline V gene are LGHNA and YSLEER. CDR3 length equals 15 residues. The V gene lost 2 bases and the J gene lost 2 bases, with 13 bases spanning the gap. In DNA, the CDR3 is TGCGCCAGCAGCCAAAACCGGGACACTGCCTACGAGCAGTACTTC. It is translated as CASSQNRDTAYEQYF.

To note about this clonotype: Its ends do not fully match the called genes, so a read error is possible. This rearrangement joins TRBV20-1 to TRBJ2-7; no clear D. Germline lookup yields CDR1 DFQATT and CDR2 SNEGSKA (reference sequence). This CDR3 is 13 amino acids long. The CDR3 DNA follows: TGCAATGCTAAGACCGAAAGCTCCTACGAGCAGTACTTC. It is translated as CNAKTESSYEQYF.

Only a few counts were recorded for this clonotype. DNA for the CDR3: TGTGCCAGCAGCAACTACCCAGATACGCAGTATTTT. This codes for CASSNYPDTQYF. V gene TRBV9 combines with J gene TRBJ2-3; D gene ambiguous. Germline CDR1 and CDR2: SGDLS and YYNGEE. This CDR3 has 12 residues. Trimming removed 4 bases at V and 4 bases at J, with 7 bases between.

This clonotype has a count of ten or more. The CDR3 loop reads CASSTEGETQYF. The CDR3 DNA is TGTGCCAGCAGTACAGAGGGAGAGACCCAGTACTTC. The chain links TRBV6-5 to TRBJ2-5, with D tentatively TRBD2 (5 bases). The germline V and J ends were trimmed by 5 bases and 4 bases, with 8 bases remaining between them. CDR3 length: 12 amino acids. Per germline, CDR1 MNHEY and CDR2 SVGAGI.

This chain links TRBV10-2 with TRBJ2-7; 7 bases agree with TRBD1. Losses at the gene ends were 4 bases for V and 6 bases for J; bases not matched to a gene: 9. This CDR3 has 14 amino acids. Germline loops: CDR1 WSHSY, CDR2 SAAADI. The DNA for the CDR3 is TGCGCCAGCAGTGCAGGACAGGTACTCCCCGAGCAGTACTTC. This gives the protein CASSAGQVLPEQYF.

About this clonotype: A much larger clone lies one base from this, so it may be a read error. This chain connects TRBV2 to TRBJ1-2; TRBD1 aligns across 10 bases. Trimming cost V 6 bases and J 6 bases; bases outside gene matches: 10. In germline, CDR1 is SNHLY, CDR2 FYNNEI. There are 15 residues in the CDR3. CDR3 region: CASRTGQGNNHGYTF. DNA for the CDR3: TGTGCCAGCAGAACGGGACAGGGGAACAACCATGGCTACACCTTC.

Regarding this clonotype: A much larger clone lies one base from this, so it may be a read error. The chain couples TRBV29-1 to TRBJ2-7; the D gene could be TRBD1 or TRBD2 (5 bases each). Germline values: CDR1 SQVTM, CDR2 ANQGSEA. This CDR3 contains 11 residues. CDR3 in amino acids: CSVVGTTEQCF. Written as DNA, the CDR3 is TGCAGCGTCGTCGGGACGACCGAGCAGTGCTTC.

This clonotype turned up a few times. The chain employs TRBV4-1 and TRBJ2-1, with D perhaps matching TRBD1 (5 bases). Germline-derived CDR1 and CDR2 are MGHRA and YSYEKL. There are 14 residues in the CDR3. V shed 1 base and J shed 4 bases, with 8 bases lying between them. CDR3 protein: CASSQASGYNEQFF. The CDR3 DNA reads TGCGCCAGCAGCCAAGCCTCAGGGTACAATGAGCAGTTCTTC.